These T cell receptor beta chains were read from a single sample in a study of blood T cell repertoires in COVID-19. TCRdb's table, derived via immunoSEQ multiplex PCR, lists solely in-frame clones and lacks some. The sample contains 70,000 to 100,000 clones, roughly 75% of which appear only once. Sequencing was performed on peripheral blood. The origin of the receptors is a woman aged 45 to 65 with acute or convalescent COVID-19. CDR3s include the opening cysteine and the closing phenylalanine or tryptophan. The order of the fields is clone size, V gene, J gene, D gene, CDR3 DNA, CDR3 protein. The D gene is left open where the match is weak. Expanded clones get a size class; other rows say once, few or many, or leave the size out.

.	TRBV4-2	TRBJ1-2	TRBD1	TGTGCCAGCAGCCAAGTGGGACAGAAATTTTATGGCTACACCTTC	CASSQVGQKFYGYTF
.	TRBV7-2	TRBJ1-3	.	TGTGCCAGCAGCTACGGGGGAACTGGAAACACCATATATTTT	CASSYGGTGNTIYF
.	TRBV30	TRBJ1-1	.	TGTGCCTGGAGACCACAGGGGAACACTGAAGCTTTCTTT	CAWRPQGNTEAFF
.	TRBV30	TRBJ1-2	TRBD1	TGTGCCTGGAGTAAGGAGGGGACAGATGGCTACACCTTC	CAWSKEGTDGYTF
once	TRBV4-2	TRBJ1-4	TRBD1	TGTGCCAGCAGCCCTCAAGGACAGGGGGATGAAAAACTGTTTTTT	CASSPQGQGDEKLFF
.	TRBV7-9	TRBJ1-1	.	TGTGCCAGCAGCCCCAGAGGTGCTGAAGCTTTCTTT	CASSPRGAEAFF
.	TRBV6-5	TRBJ1-2	.	TGTGCCAGCAGGGGTGACAACGACTATGGCTACACCTTC	CASRGDNDYGYTF
few	TRBV7-8	TRBJ1-5	.	TGTGCCAGCAGCCGAGGGACCCTGAGGGGCAATCAGCCCCAGCATTTT	CASSRGTLRGNQPQHF
.	TRBV19	TRBJ1-1	TRBD1	TGTGCCAGTAGTATAGATCTGAGGGGGCGCGGGGCTGAAGCTTTCTTT	CASSIDLRGRGAEAFF
.	TRBV6-5	TRBJ2-1	.	TGTGCCAGCAGCTCCAATTACAACTCCTACAATGAGCAGTTCTTC	CASSSNYNSYNEQFF
.	TRBV11-2	TRBJ2-3	.	TGTGCCAGCAGCTTAACAGTAGCAGATACGCAGTATTTT	CASSLTVADTQYF
few	TRBV6-1	TRBJ1-1	.	TGTGCCAGCAGTGAACGGGTGAGAGCTTTCTTT	CASSERVRAFF
few	TRBV2	TRBJ1-6	TRBD1	TGTGCCAGCAGTCATCCCTTTCCGGCAGGGGGCAAAAGCTCCTATAATTCACCCCTCCACTTT	CASSHPFPAGGKSSYNSPLHF
once	TRBV13	TRBJ1-1	TRBD1	TGTGCCAGCAGCTCAAGGGGACAGAAGAACACTGAAGCTTTCTTT	CASSSRGQKNTEAFF
once	TRBV7-2	TRBJ1-2	TRBD1	TGTGCCAGCAGCTTAGGGACAGGCTATGGCTACACCTTC	CASSLGTGYGYTF
.	TRBV9	TRBJ2-7	.	TGTGCCAGCAGCGTAGGAGGAGTCTTTTACGAGCAGTACTTC	CASSVGGVFYEQYF
.	TRBV5-1	TRBJ1-1	TRBD1	TGCGCCAGCAGCTTACTCGGGACAGGCAATGAGGTAGCTTTCTTT	CASSLLGTGNEVAFF
.	TRBV4-1	TRBJ1-2	.	TGCGCCAGCAGCCTAGAGCGAAGAGGGAATGGCTACACCTTC	CASSLERRGNGYTF
.	TRBV6-5	TRBJ1-1	.	TGTGCCTCGTCCCGGGACATTACACTGAACACTGAAGCTTTCTTT	CASSRDITLNTEAFF
.	TRBV20-1	TRBJ1-2	TRBD1	TGCAGTGCTAGTAGACAGGGGGTTGGCTACACCTTC	CSASRQGVGYTF
.	TRBV6-6	TRBJ1-5	.	TGTGCCAGCAGTTCTAGACAGAGCTATCAGCCCCAGCATTTT	CASSSRQSYQPQHF
.	TRBV5-1	TRBJ2-1	TRBD2	TGCGCCAGCAGCTTGGCCATACTAGCGGGGAGATACAATGAGCAGTTCTTC	CASSLAILAGRYNEQFF